The clone carrying this TCR beta chain is a singleton in its sample. This CDR3 spans 12 amino acids. V lost 2 bases, J lost 4 bases, and 5 bases lay in between. In germline, CDR1 is SGHTA, CDR2 FQGTGA. This record comes from a study of OX40 agonist ivuxolimab in advanced cancers. Looking at the study overall: Patients treated during dose escalation were battling hepatocellular carcinoma, melanoma, renal cell or head and neck cancer.

Data came from immunoSEQ multiplex PCR; TCRdb stores just in-frame clones and leaves some out. The data hold roughly 80,000 clones, with around 83% observed a single time. Source: CD4+ or CD8+ T cells sorted from blood, taken in a trial of the OX40 agonist ivuxolimab. The origin of this receptor is an adult with an advanced solid tumor such as melanoma, head and neck, liver or kidney cancer. The chain employs TRBV7-3 and TRBJ2-5; D gene unclear. This CDR3 is CASSLQRETQYF. Written as DNA, the CDR3 is TGTGCCAGCAGCTTACAGCGAGAGACCCAGTACTTC. Together with reference TRBV7-3 and TRBJ2-5, the CDR3 gives the full variable domain: GAGVSQTPSNKVTEKGKYVELRCDPISGHTALYWYRQSLGQGPEFLIYFQGTGAADDSGLPNDRFFAVRPEGSVSTLKIQRTERGDSAVYLCASSLQRETQYFGPGTRLLVL.